The text below deals with one TCR beta chain. Antigen specificity is unknown. This record comes from a study of siplizumab effects on memory and regulatory T cells. Study-level points and caveats: In unstimulated cells, naive T cells appeared more diverse than memory T cells and seemed major alloresponse contributors. Alloreactive sequences traceable to unstimulated CD4+ memory cells declined significantly under siplizumab.

Using immunoSEQ multiplex PCR, the repertoire was profiled, and TCRdb retains in-frame clones only, with some absent. The repertoire consists of 85,000 to 130,000 clones, with about 92% occurring once and the leading ten covering around 0.73%. The CDR3 spans 14 residues. Germline V CDR1 and CDR2: SGHRS, YFSETQ. V shed 2 bases and J shed 2 bases, with 11 bases lying between them. The sequenced sample consisted of Tregs sorted from blood. The sequence derives from a human donor in good health. The chain joins TRBV5-1 to TRBJ2-7; possible D gene TRBD1, 5 bases. For the CDR3, the DNA is TGCGCCAGCAGCTTACAGGACGGTACCTACGAGCAGTACTTC. This encodes CASSLQDGTYEQYF.